Listed below are T cell receptor beta chains from one sample, sequenced in a study of vaccination and CD4 T cells after COVID-19. Their antigens remain unidentified. Using its own MiXCR run on the PCR reads, TCRdb lists one record per CDR3 protein. This repertoire shows 12,000 or so distinct CDR3 sequences, approximately 53% found once; its top ten account for about 29%. The specimen was CD4+ T cells from blood, cultured in vitro. Every receptor here comes from a human donor who had recovered from COVID-19. Both conserved end residues are part of each CDR3. D genes are given only for firm matches. Clone sizes are given selectively: once, few, many, or a class where the clone is expanded.

clone_size,d_call,v_call,j_call,cdr3_aa,cdr3_nt
-,-,TRBV6-1,TRBJ1-1,CASSSQGNTEAFF,TGTGCCAGCAGCTCCCAGGGGAACACTGAAGCTTTCTTT
medium-sized,TRBD1,TRBV19,TRBJ1-2,CASISMGMTGRIGNYGYTF,TGTGCCAGTATTAGTATGGGGATGACAGGGAGAATCGGTAACTATGGCTACACCTTC
-,TRBD2,TRBV6-2/TRBV6-3,TRBJ2-2,CVSLSGGNTGELFF,TGTGTCAGCCTGAGCGGGGGGAACACCGGGGAGCTGTTTTTT
-,TRBD1,TRBV30,TRBJ1-5,CAWDRGGNQPQHF,TGTGCCTGGGACAGGGGCGGCAATCAGCCCCAGCATTTT
-,-,TRBV2,TRBJ2-7,CASSKTPGEQYF,TGTGCCAGCAGTAAGACACCGGGCGAGCAGTACTTC
-,TRBD1,TRBV6-1,TRBJ1-4,CASSRTGINEKLFF,TGTGCCAGCAGCAGGACAGGGATTAATGAAAAACTGTTTTTT
few,-,TRBV20-1,TRBJ1-2,CSAGGVLDYGYTF,TGCAGTGCTGGCGGGGTCCTGGACTATGGCTACACCTTC
few,-,TRBV2,TRBJ1-5,CASSESGSNQPQHF,TGTGCCAGCAGTGAGTCAGGTAGCAATCAGCCCCAGCATTTT
-,-,TRBV5-8,TRBJ2-1,CASSLVGGQFF,TGTGCCAGCAGCTTGGTCGGAGGGCAGTTCTTC
few,-,TRBV27,TRBJ1-1,CASSLNRVGTEAFF,TGTGCCAGCAGTTTGAACAGGGTAGGGACTGAAGCTTTCTTT
-,TRBD1,TRBV7-2,TRBJ1-2,CASSLGRTGGYGYTF,TGTGCCAGCAGCTTAGGCCGAACAGGGGGCTATGGCTACACCTTC
-,-,TRBV5-1,TRBJ1-2,CASTPGRGRGGYTF,TGCGCCAGCACCCCCGGCCGGGGGCGCGGGGGCTACACCTTC
-,-,TRBV28,TRBJ1-1,CASSLERTGAFF,TGTGCCAGCAGTTTAGAACGGACGGGGGCTTTCTTT
-,-,TRBV2,TRBJ2-7,CASQPDKGEQYF,TGTGCCAGCCAACCCGACAAGGGCGAGCAGTACTTC
-,-,TRBV7-8,TRBJ1-4,CASSYNEKLFF,TGTGCCAGCAGCTACAATGAAAAACTGTTTTTT
-,-,TRBV20-1,TRBJ1-5,CSAGNREDQPQHF,TGCAGTGCTGGCAATAGGGAGGATCAGCCCCAGCATTTT
-,-,TRBV7-6,TRBJ2-5,CASSYYLETQYF,TGTGCCAGCAGCTATTATCTGGAGACCCAGTACTTC
once,-,TRBV20-1,TRBJ2-5,CSAIEGLVATQYF,TGCAGTGCCATAGAGGGGTTGGTGGCAACCCAGTACTTC
-,TRBD1,TRBV6-1,TRBJ2-5,CASSRTAGTGQETQYF,TGTGCCAGCAGCCGTACCGCCGGGACAGGGCAAGAGACCCAGTACTTC
-,-,TRBV6-5,TRBJ1-2,CASSSGGTGYTF,TGTGCCAGCAGTTCGGGGGGCACGGGCTACACCTTC
once,TRBD1,TRBV28,TRBJ1-2,CASRRDRGYGYTF,TGTGCCAGCAGGAGGGACAGGGGCTATGGCTACACCTTC
once,-,TRBV5-1,TRBJ2-3,CASSLWETSTDTQYF,TGCGCCAGCAGCTTGTGGGAGACTAGCACAGATACGCAGTATTTT
-,TRBD1,TRBV28,TRBJ2-7,CASSLQGAYYEQYF,TGTGCCAGCAGTTTACAGGGGGCTTACTACGAGCAGTACTTC
-,TRBD1,TRBV7-9,TRBJ1-2,CASSPGTGHYGYTF,TGTGCCAGCAGCCCAGGGACAGGGCACTATGGCTACACCTTC
few,-,TRBV20-1,TRBJ2-6,CSARHLGTPSSGANVLTF,TGCAGTGCTAGACATTTGGGGACCCCGAGCTCTGGGGCCAACGTCCTGACTTTC
few,TRBD2,TRBV2,TRBJ2-5,CASKGLAVQETQYF,TGTGCCAGCAAAGGACTAGCGGTTCAAGAGACCCAGTACTTC
few,TRBD1,TRBV18,TRBJ2-1,CASSLGQGDEQFF,TGTGCCAGCTCACTAGGACAGGGCGATGAGCAGTTCTTC
few,TRBD1,TRBV7-9,TRBJ1-6,CASSPDRVGSPLHF,TGTGCCAGCAGCCCGGACAGGGTGGGTTCACCCCTCCACTTT
medium-sized,-,TRBV6-1,TRBJ2-3,CASSERTTRDTQYF,TGTGCCAGCAGTGAACGGACCACTAGAGATACGCAGTATTTT
-,-,TRBV25-1,TRBJ2-2,CASSEFDGGNTGELFF,TGTGCCAGCAGTGAATTTGACGGAGGGAACACCGGGGAGCTGTTTTTT
-,TRBD1,TRBV7-9,TRBJ1-5,CASSSTGNFQPQHF,TGTGCCAGCAGCTCGACAGGGAATTTTCAGCCCCAGCATTTT
once,TRBD1,TRBV19,TRBJ1-2,CATIPRTGQGAFGYTF,TGTGCCACCATACCCAGGACGGGACAGGGGGCGTTTGGCTACACCTTC
-,TRBD1,TRBV10-3,TRBJ1-6,CAISESWVGTDNSPLHF,TGTGCCATCAGTGAGTCCTGGGTCGGGACAGATAATTCACCCCTCCACTTT
-,TRBD2,TRBV27,TRBJ2-1,CASSPRLAGNNEQFF,TGTGCCAGCAGTCCGCGACTAGCGGGAAACAATGAGCAGTTCTTC
-,-,TRBV19,TRBJ1-2,CASSMGSNYGYTF,TGTGCCAGTAGTATGGGATCTAACTATGGCTACACCTTC
hyperexpanded,TRBD2,TRBV6-1,TRBJ2-3,CASSVERGLGADTQYF,TGTGCCAGCAGTGTTGAGCGGGGGCTCGGCGCAGATACGCAGTATTTT
-,-,TRBV28,TRBJ1-2,CASRGPHTNYGYTF,TGTGCCAGCCGGGGACCCCATACTAACTATGGCTACACCTTC
-,-,TRBV28,TRBJ2-7,CASSRIRGPQDEQYF,TGTGCCAGCAGTCGCATCCGGGGGCCACAGGACGAGCAGTACTTC
-,-,TRBV19,TRBJ2-7,CASSIKGLPLDEQYF,TGTGCCAGTAGCATCAAGGGACTCCCGTTGGACGAGCAGTACTTC
-,TRBD1,TRBV9,TRBJ1-1,CASSVETGLESTEAFF,TGTGCCAGCAGCGTAGAGACAGGGTTGGAGAGCACTGAAGCTTTCTTT
-,-,TRBV7-8,TRBJ2-3,CASSPEGDTLNTDTQYF,TGTGCCAGCAGCCCCGAGGGGGATACACTAAACACAGATACGCAGTATTTT
-,-,TRBV10-3,TRBJ2-7,CAISALTWEQYF,TGTGCCATCAGTGCCTTAACATGGGAGCAGTACTTC
-,-,TRBV10-1,TRBJ1-4,CASSEKLFF,TGCGCCAGCAGTGAAAAACTGTTTTTT
-,TRBD2,TRBV28,TRBJ2-3,CATLAAHTDTQYF,TGTGCCACACTAGCGGCACACACAGATACGCAGTATTTT
few,TRBD1,TRBV5-4,TRBJ1-1,CASSLERGLEAFF,TGTGCCAGCAGCTTGGAAAGGGGGCTCGAAGCTTTCTTT
-,-,TRBV28,TRBJ2-3,CASSFRAGLMDTQYF,TGTGCCAGCAGTTTTAGGGCGGGGTTAATGGATACGCAGTATTTT